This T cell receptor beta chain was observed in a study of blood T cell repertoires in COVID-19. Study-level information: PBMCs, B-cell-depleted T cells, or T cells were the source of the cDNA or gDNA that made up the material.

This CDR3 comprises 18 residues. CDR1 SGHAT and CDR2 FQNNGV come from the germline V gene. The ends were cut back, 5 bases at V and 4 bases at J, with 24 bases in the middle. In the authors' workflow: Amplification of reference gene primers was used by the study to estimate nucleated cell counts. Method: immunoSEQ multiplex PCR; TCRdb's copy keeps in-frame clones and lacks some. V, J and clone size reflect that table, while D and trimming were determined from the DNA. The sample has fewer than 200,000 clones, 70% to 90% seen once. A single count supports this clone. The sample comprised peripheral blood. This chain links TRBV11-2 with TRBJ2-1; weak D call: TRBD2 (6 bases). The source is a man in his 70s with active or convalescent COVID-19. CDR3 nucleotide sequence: TGTGCCAGCAGCCTTTCCACCTTCCAGCGGGCGGTATACAATGAGCAGTTCTTC. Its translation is CASSLSTFQRAVYNEQFF.